The rows below give T cell receptor beta chains drawn from one sample of a study of T cells after posttransplantation cyclophosphamide. Repertoires were generated with immunoSEQ multiplex PCR, while TCRdb's copy carries only in-frame clones and drops some. The repertoire holds about 52,000 clones, with roughly 84% as singletons. Sequenced sample: PBMCs. Receptor source: a man aged 25-45 years with a blood cancer, CMV-positive, and with a related stem cell donor. CDR3s include the opening cysteine and the closing phenylalanine or tryptophan. D genes are given only for firm matches. Rows may omit the clone size; those that give it use once, few, many or a size class.

d_gene	v_gene	j_gene	abundance	CDR3aa	CDR3nt
-	TRBV19	TRBJ2-6	-	CASSGSQAYSGANVLTF	TGTGCCAGTAGCGGATCCCAGGCTTACTCTGGGGCCAACGTCCTGACTTTC
TRBD2	TRBV10-3	TRBJ2-7	-	CAISDREGLHEQYF	TGTGCCATCAGTGATCGGGAGGGGCTCCACGAGCAGTACTTC
TRBD2	TRBV19	TRBJ2-2	-	CASSISGRVPGELFF	TGTGCCAGTAGTATTAGCGGGAGGGTTCCCGGGGAGCTGTTTTTT
TRBD1	TRBV9	TRBJ1-2	-	CASSGIGQGAYGYTF	TGTGCCAGCAGCGGGATAGGACAGGGGGCCTATGGCTACACCTTC
-	TRBV4-2	TRBJ2-6	-	CASSQDGQNSGANVLTF	TGTGCCAGCAGCCAGGACGGACAGAACTCTGGGGCCAACGTCCTGACTTTC
-	TRBV19	TRBJ2-7	-	CASVDSASSYEQYF	TGTGCCAGTGTGGACAGCGCGAGCTCCTACGAGCAGTACTTC
TRBD2	TRBV5-1	TRBJ2-3	-	CASRQRGPTSATDTQYF	TGCGCCAGCAGACAACGCGGCCCGACTAGCGCCACAGATACGCAGTATTTT
TRBD2	TRBV19	TRBJ2-1	-	CASTSSGSVHNEQFF	TGTGCCAGTACCTCTAGCGGGAGTGTCCACAATGAGCAGTTCTTC
TRBD1	TRBV19	TRBJ2-6	-	CASSKRDRDPSGANVLTF	TGTGCCAGTAGTAAGAGGGACAGGGACCCCTCTGGGGCCAACGTCCTGACTTTC
-	TRBV7-2	TRBJ2-2	-	CASSPFVTGELFF	TGTGCCAGCAGCCCGTTTGTCACCGGGGAGCTGTTTTTT
TRBD1	TRBV28	TRBJ1-1	-	CASSRRQGRTEAFF	TGTGCCAGCAGCCGCCGACAGGGGAGGACTGAAGCTTTCTTT
-	TRBV11-2	TRBJ1-1	once	CASSSDLSRNTEAFF	TGTGCCAGCAGCTCGGACTTGAGTAGAAACACTGAAGCTTTCTTT
-	TRBV29-1	TRBJ1-3	-	CSVEIPGLRGRNTIYF	TGCAGCGTAGAGATACCGGGACTCCGGGGGAGAAACACCATATATTTT
-	TRBV15	TRBJ2-7	-	CATSRVNEIYEQYF	TGTGCCACCAGCAGAGTCAATGAGATCTACGAGCAGTACTTC
TRBD1	TRBV18	TRBJ1-1	-	CASSLGTGLGAFF	TGTGCCAGCTCACTCGGGACAGGGTTGGGAGCTTTCTTT
-	TRBV7-2	TRBJ1-2	-	CASSSPPRNYGYTF	TGTGCCAGCAGCTCACCCCCGCGGAACTATGGCTACACCTTC
TRBD1	TRBV11-1	TRBJ2-5	-	CASSLALGGGETQYF	TGTGCCAGCAGCTTGGCCCTAGGGGGCGGGGAGACCCAGTACTTC
TRBD2	TRBV4-3	TRBJ2-7	-	CASSQDRGGGGIEQYF	TGCGCCAGCAGCCAAGATCGCGGTGGGGGGGGGATCGAGCAGTACTTC
-	TRBV5-4	TRBJ1-1	few	CASSFAGLNTEAFF	TGTGCCAGCAGCTTTGCAGGGTTGAACACTGAAGCTTTCTTT
-	TRBV6-1	TRBJ2-7	-	CASSELPRFSYEQYF	TGTGCCAGCAGTGAGTTGCCTAGATTCTCCTACGAGCAGTACTTC
-	TRBV4-1	TRBJ2-7	-	CASSQGEEGIYEQYF	TGCGCCAGCAGCCAAGGGGAGGAGGGGATCTACGAGCAGTACTTC
-	TRBV7-9	TRBJ1-2	-	CASSLARNGYTF	TGTGCCAGCAGCTTAGCCAGGAATGGCTACACCTTC
TRBD2	TRBV18	TRBJ2-7	-	CASSGRAGPGYEQYF	TGTGCCAGCTCGGGGAGGGCGGGACCTGGCTACGAGCAGTACTTC
-	TRBV27	TRBJ2-7	-	CASSLTGSSSYEQYF	TGTGCCAGCAGTCTTACAGGGTCAAGCTCCTACGAGCAGTACTTC
-	TRBV19	TRBJ2-7	-	CASSIGTPAEQYF	TGTGCCAGTAGTATCGGGACTCCCGCTGAGCAGTACTTC
TRBD2	TRBV5-4	TRBJ2-7	-	CASSLAAGAEIEQYF	TGTGCCAGCAGCCTCGCAGCGGGAGCTGAGATCGAGCAGTACTTC
-	TRBV11-2	TRBJ2-5	-	CASSQGSGYLETQYF	TGTGCCAGCAGCCAGGGTTCCGGGTATCTAGAGACCCAGTACTTC
-	TRBV7-9	TRBJ2-1	-	CASSLRRGKGEQFF	TGTGCCAGCAGCTTACGTCGGGGAAAGGGTGAGCAGTTCTTC
-	TRBV2	TRBJ1-1	few	CASSEGRPKTEAFF	TGTGCCAGCAGTGAAGGCAGGCCGAAAACTGAAGCTTTCTTT
-	TRBV27	TRBJ2-5	once	CASSLLGVRGRKTQYF	TGTGCCAGCAGTTTATTAGGCGTCAGGGGGAGGAAGACCCAGTACTTC
-	TRBV5-6	TRBJ2-7	-	CASSLVQGWGEQYF	TGTGCCAGCAGCTTGGTGCAGGGATGGGGCGAGCAGTACTTC
-	TRBV2	TRBJ2-5	-	CASRPGIQETQYF	TGTGCCAGCAGGCCCGGGATACAAGAGACCCAGTACTTC
TRBD2	TRBV5-4	TRBJ2-1	-	CASSLVWLAGGNEQFF	TGTGCCAGCAGCTTGGTTTGGCTAGCGGGAGGGAATGAGCAGTTCTTC
-	TRBV5-4	TRBJ1-4	few	CASSPSLGAAGEKLFF	TGTGCCAGCAGCCCCAGTTTGGGGGCGGCAGGTGAAAAACTGTTTTTT
-	TRBV15	TRBJ2-1	-	CATRGAGRNEQFF	TGTGCCACTAGGGGCGCAGGGCGCAATGAGCAGTTCTTC
-	TRBV11-1	TRBJ1-2	-	CASSASAGSANYGYTF	TGTGCCAGCAGCGCCAGTGCAGGATCTGCTAACTATGGCTACACCTTC
TRBD1	TRBV6-6	TRBJ1-2	-	CAITTGTGVNGYTF	TGTGCCATAACAACCGGGACAGGGGTGAATGGCTACACCTTC
-	TRBV28	TRBJ1-4	-	CASLQGRHATNEKLFF	TGTGCCAGCCTTCAGGGGCGCCATGCAACTAATGAAAAACTGTTTTTT
TRBD1	TRBV9	TRBJ2-5	-	CASSVVGQVGLETQYF	TGTGCCAGCAGCGTAGTAGGACAGGTGGGATTAGAGACCCAGTACTTC
-	TRBV6-5	TRBJ1-5	-	CASSESGGNQPQHF	TGTGCCAGCAGTGAATCAGGGGGCAATCAGCCCCAGCATTTT
TRBD1	TRBV27	TRBJ1-2	-	CASRLTGEGGYTF	TGTGCCAGCAGATTAACAGGGGAAGGCGGCTACACCTTC
-	TRBV27	TRBJ1-3	few	CASSLSGQISGNTIYF	TGTGCCAGCAGTTTATCGGGGCAAATCTCTGGAAACACCATATATTTT
-	TRBV7-9	TRBJ2-7	-	CASSLVSGADEQYF	TGTGCCAGCAGCTTAGTTTCAGGGGCGGACGAGCAGTACTTC
TRBD2	TRBV19	TRBJ2-3	-	CASRLAGVSGSTDTQYF	TGTGCCAGTCGCCTAGCGGGAGTATCGGGAAGCACAGATACGCAGTATTTT
-	TRBV2	TRBJ1-4	-	CASRENNEKLFF	TGTGCCAGCCGGGAGAATAATGAAAAACTGTTTTTT
TRBD1	TRBV2	TRBJ1-5	-	CASERDRQFGPQHF	TGTGCCAGTGAGCGGGACAGGCAATTTGGGCCCCAGCATTTT
-	TRBV30	TRBJ2-7	-	CAWKKQDSYEQYF	TGTGCCTGGAAAAAACAGGACTCCTACGAGCAGTACTTC
-	TRBV30	TRBJ1-2	-	CAWSVPGGANYGYTF	TGTGCCTGGAGTGTACCGGGGGGAGCTAACTATGGCTACACCTTC
-	TRBV28	TRBJ2-7	few	CASGPSVTSYEQYF	TGTGCCAGCGGGCCTAGCGTTACCTCCTACGAGCAGTACTTC
-	TRBV28	TRBJ2-3	-	CASSPGGTDTQYF	TGTGCCAGCAGCCCCGGTGGCACAGATACGCAGTATTTT
TRBD1	TRBV7-7	TRBJ1-5	-	CASSPKPGQGNQPQHF	TGTGCCAGCAGCCCGAAACCGGGACAGGGGAATCAGCCCCAGCATTTT